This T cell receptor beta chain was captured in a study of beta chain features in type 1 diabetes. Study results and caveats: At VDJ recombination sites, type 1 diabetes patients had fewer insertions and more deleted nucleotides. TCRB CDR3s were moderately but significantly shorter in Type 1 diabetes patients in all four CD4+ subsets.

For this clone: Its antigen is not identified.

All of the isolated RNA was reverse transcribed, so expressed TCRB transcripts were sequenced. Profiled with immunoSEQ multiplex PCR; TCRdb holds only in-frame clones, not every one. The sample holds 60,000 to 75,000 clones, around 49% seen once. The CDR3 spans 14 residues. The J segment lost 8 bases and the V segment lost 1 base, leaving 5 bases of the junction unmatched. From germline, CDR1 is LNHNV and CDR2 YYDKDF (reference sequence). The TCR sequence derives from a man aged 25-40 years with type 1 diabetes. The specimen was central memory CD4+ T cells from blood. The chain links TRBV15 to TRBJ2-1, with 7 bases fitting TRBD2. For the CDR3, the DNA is TGTGCCACCAGCAGAGGTTGGGAGGGCCATGAGCAGTTCTTC. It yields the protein CATSRGWEGHEQFF.